The 27 T cell receptor beta chains in this list originate from one sample, sequenced in a study of PD-1 blockade in classical Hodgkin lymphoma (dated by TCRdb to 2020 to 2021). The protocol used for the library was the immunoSEQ multiplex PCR assay. The source is immuneACCESS, and TCRdb retained only in-frame sequences with V and J called. Part of the clones is not carried over; for the studies checked, unresolved V genes explain less than half of this, and the remainder is unexplained. Present in this sample are 95,000 or so clones, 75% to 90% of which were seen just once. The ten largest clones capture 12% of the sample. This specimen's time point label, per the study, means: cycle 1 day 1 (C1D1), immediately before nivolumab initiation. Every trial patient had relapsed following autologous stem cell transplantation, and prior brentuximab vedotin exposure was what differed among cohorts A, B and C.

The sample was peripheral blood mononuclear cells (PBMCs), taken at baseline. The source of these receptors is a human donor with classical Hodgkin lymphoma.

In this sample, this clone turned up a few times. This chain links TRBV7-9 with TRBJ2-1; D possibly corresponds to TRBD2 (5 bases). Germline V gene data show CDR1 as SEHNR and CDR2 as FQNEAQ (reference sequence). The germline V and J ends were trimmed by 5 bases and 8 bases, with 28 bases remaining between them. This CDR3 is 18 amino acids long. The CDR3 here is CASSLNLGFTDGGDEQFF. The CDR3 DNA is TGTGCCAGCAGCCTTAACCTCGGGTTTACCGACGGAGGCGATGAGCAGTTCTTC.

The chain recombines TRBV2 with TRBJ2-7, with 16 positions matching TRBD2. The CDR3 has 19 amino acids. The J segment lost 0 bases and the V segment lost 10 bases, leaving 15 bases of the junction unmatched. Germline lookup yields CDR1 SNHLY and CDR2 FYNNEI. Written as DNA, the CDR3 is TGTGCCACCCAGGTGAGGGGACTAGCGGGAGGGCCGGCCTCCTACGAGCAGTACTTC. It translates to CATQVRGLAGGPASYEQYF.

J is TRBJ2-7 and V is TRBV12-5; D is unclear. The CDR3 is made up of 12 amino acids. Germline V gene data show CDR1 as LGHNT and CDR2 as FRNRAP. The V and J ends lost 1 base and 6 bases respectively, with 7 bases between them. The CDR3, as DNA: TGTGCTAGTGGTTTGGATTCCATCGAGCAGTACTTC. Translated, it gives CASGLDSIEQYF.

The chain combines TRBV2 with TRBJ2-1; 10 positions agree with TRBD2. This CDR3 comprises 14 residues. V lost 5 bases, J lost 5 bases, and 3 bases stayed unmatched. The germline V gene encodes CDR1 SNHLY and CDR2 FYNNEI. The CDR3 DNA reads as TGTGCCAGCAGTCCAGCGGGAGGGAACAATGAGCAGTTCTTC. Its protein product is CASSPAGGNNEQFF.

V is TRBV27 and J is TRBJ2-7; a possible D gene is TRBD2 (5 bases). The CDR3 extends over 16 amino acids. V gave up 3 bases and J gave up 5 bases, with 20 bases separating them. CDR1 MNHEY and CDR2 SMNVEV come from the germline V gene (reference sequence). CDR3: CASSFLRAQAPHEQYF. CDR3 in DNA: TGTGCCAGCAGTTTCCTGAGGGCGCAGGCCCCCCACGAGCAGTACTTC.

This clone appeared a few times. The gene calls are TRBV6-5 and TRBJ2-7; no definite D call. Germline V CDR1 and CDR2: MNHEY, SVGAGI. The V end lost 6 bases, the J end lost 6 bases, and 21 bases lay between the germline ends. The CDR3 loop spans 15 amino acids. The CDR3 loop reads CASSLRTSGVGEQYF. The CDR3 nucleotides are TGTGCCAGCAGCCTCCGGACCTCCGGCGTGGGCGAGCAGTACTTC.

The rearrangement uses TRBV28 and TRBJ2-3; 9 bases are a match to TRBD1. The CDR3 runs to 16 residues. Germline V gene lookup returns CDR1 MDHEN and CDR2 SYDVKM. Germline trimming cut 3 bases from V and 6 bases from J; bases unmatched to any gene: 10. The CDR3 loop reads CASSLTGTGKPDTQYF. The CDR3 DNA is TGTGCCAGCAGTTTGACCGGGACAGGGAAGCCCGATACGCAGTATTTT.

This chain joins TRBV19 and TRBJ1-2; D is ambiguous. Germline V gene lookup returns CDR1 LNHDA and CDR2 SQIVND (reference sequence). Trimming pared 3 bases from V and 5 bases from J, leaving 10 bases between. This CDR3 has 13 amino acids. The CDR3 region is CASSIRWEYGYTF. The CDR3 coding sequence is TGTGCCAGTAGTATTAGGTGGGAGTATGGCTACACCTTC.

The J gene is TRBJ2-1, the V gene TRBV5-6, with TRBD2 matching over 8 bases. V lost 4 bases, J lost 7 bases, and 4 bases stayed unmatched. The CDR3 spans 13 residues. Germline lookup yields CDR1 SGHDT and CDR2 YYEEEE. In nucleotides, the CDR3 is TGTGCCAGCAGCCCCCGGGGGGGGAATGAGCAGTTCTTC. It encodes CASSPRGGNEQFF. The complete variable domain, with remaining parts taken from reference TRBV5-6 and TRBJ2-1, reads DAGVTQSPTHLIKTRGQQVTLRCSPKSGHDTVSWYQQALGQGPQFIFQYYEEEERQRGNFPDRFSGHQFPNYSSELNVNALLLGDSALYLCASSPRGGNEQFFGPGTRLTVL.

J is TRBJ1-1 and V is TRBV4-2, with 7 positions matching TRBD1. Germline V gene lookup returns CDR1 LGHNA and CDR2 YNFKEQ. This CDR3 region has 15 residues. J was trimmed by 1 base and V by 5 bases; bases with no gene match: 7. CDR3 nucleotides: TGTGCCAGCAGCACCTGGACAGGTAAGAACACTGAAGCTTTCTTT. This translates into CASSTWTGKNTEAFF.

This clone occurred a few times. The J gene is TRBJ2-2, the V gene TRBV5-1; a weak D match, TRBD2 (6 bases). The ends were cut back, 4 bases at V and 4 bases at J, with 17 bases in the middle. Germline V gene sequence: CDR1 SGHRS, CDR2 YFSETQ. The CDR3 has 16 residues. The CDR3 loop is CASSPYSTGGTGELFF. Written as DNA, the CDR3 is TGCGCCAGCAGCCCGTACAGTACCGGGGGCACCGGGGAGCTGTTTTTT. The variable domain in full, with the rest retrieved from reference TRBV5-1 and TRBJ2-2, is KAGVTQTPRYLIKTRGQQVTLSCSPISGHRSVSWYQQTPGQGLQFLFEYFSETQRNKGNFPGRFSGRQFSNSRSEMNVSTLELGDSALYLCASSPYSTGGTGELFFGEGSRLTVL.

CDR3 protein: CASSQVERTGDVLTF. The DNA for the CDR3 is TGCGCCAGCAGCCAAGTGGAGAGAACAGGGGACGTCCTGACTTTC. V usage is TRBV4-1 and J usage is TRBJ2-6; 7 bases line up with TRBD1. The CDR3 sequence is 15 residues long. Germline CDR1 is MGHRA and CDR2 is YSYEKL. With 1 base clipped from V and 11 bases from J, the junction kept 8 bases outside the gene matches.

This clone has ten or more counts. V is TRBV9 and J is TRBJ2-7; D might be TRBD1 or TRBD2, each matching 5 bases. Germline V gene lookup returns CDR1 SGDLS and CDR2 YYNGEE. Trimming stripped 0 bases from V and 3 bases from J, with 10 bases between. The CDR3 is 14 residues long. CDR3 protein: CASSVGGDGYEQYF. The CDR3 coding sequence is TGTGCCAGCAGCGTAGGAGGGGACGGCTACGAGCAGTACTTC.

The table lists this clone with a few counts. The chain couples TRBV12-5 to TRBJ2-3; tentative D call: TRBD1 (6 bases). V was trimmed by 3 bases and J by 1 base, leaving 11 bases between them. Germline CDR1 is LGHNT and CDR2 is FRNRAP. There are 15 residues in the CDR3. The CDR3 sequence is CASGFPQGGTDTQYF. CDR3 nucleotide sequence: TGTGCTAGTGGTTTCCCACAGGGAGGCACAGATACGCAGTATTTT.

V usage is TRBV6-5 and J usage is TRBJ2-1; D unresolved. This CDR3 has 14 amino acids. Trimming stripped 6 bases from V and 4 bases from J, with 13 bases between. Germline V gene sequence: CDR1 MNHEY, CDR2 SVGAGI. CDR3 loop: CASRPLGRYNEQFF. The CDR3 DNA reads TGTGCCAGCAGGCCGCTAGGAAGGTACAATGAGCAGTTCTTC.

This chain joins TRBV19 and TRBJ1-1; the D gene is possibly TRBD1 (6 bases). The CDR3 consists of 14 residues. Looked up from germline, CDR1 is LNHDA and CDR2 is SQIVND (reference sequence). Trimming took 9 bases from V and 2 from J, leaving 16 bases between them. The DNA for the CDR3 is TGTGCCAGCATGACAGGTTTTGAAAACACTGAAGCTTTCTTT. Protein: CASMTGFENTEAFF.

The genes are TRBV5-1 and TRBJ2-7, with TRBD2 matching over 13 bases. Germline V gene lookup returns CDR1 SGHRS and CDR2 YFSETQ. The trim removed 4 bases at V and 3 bases at J, leaving 13 bases unmatched. The CDR3 loop spans 18 amino acids. As DNA, the CDR3 is TGCGCCAGCAGCCCCACAACAGGCGGGACTAGCGGGATCTACGAGCAGTACTTC. This encodes CASSPTTGGTSGIYEQYF.

The chain employs TRBV7-2 and TRBJ2-1; D unresolved. Per germline, CDR1 SGHTA and CDR2 FQGNSA. Trimming stripped 8 bases from V and 10 bases from J, with 21 bases between. CDR3 size: 14 residues. The CDR3 reads CASGVHSQSPEQFF. The CDR3 region has the DNA TGTGCCAGCGGTGTCCACTCCCAGTCCCCGGAGCAGTTCTTC. Using reference TRBV7-2 and TRBJ2-1 for the parts outside the CDR3, the full variable domain is GAGVSQSPSNKVTEKGKDVELRCDPISGHTALYWYRQSLGQGLEFLIYFQGNSAPDKSGLPSDRFSAERTGGSVSTLTIQRTQQEDSAVYLCASGVHSQSPEQFFGPGTRLTVL.

The V and J genes are TRBV5-6 and TRBJ1-4; 7 positions agree with TRBD1. J gave up 0 bases and V 0 bases, and 2 bases lay outside the gene matches. This CDR3 region has 16 residues. Per germline, CDR1 SGHDT and CDR2 YYEEEE. CDR3 amino acids: CASSLAGGATNEKLFF. In nucleotides, the CDR3 is TGTGCCAGCAGCTTGGCAGGGGGTGCAACTAATGAAAAACTGTTTTTT.

The chain has TRBV6-6 and TRBJ2-2; D may be TRBD2 (6 bases). Trimming took off 2 bases at V and 5 bases at J, with 15 bases between the two ends. The CDR3 length is 16 residues. The germline V gene has CDR1 MNHNY and CDR2 SVGAGI (reference sequence). Here the CDR3 DNA reads TGTGCCAGCAGTTACACCTCGGGACTTGGGACCGGGGAGCTGTTTTTT. Its translation: CASSYTSGLGTGELFF.

V and J are TRBV10-3 and TRBJ2-2; 9 bases fit TRBD1. J gave up 4 bases and V 7 bases, and 4 bases lay outside the gene matches. Germline assignment: CDR1 ENHRY and CDR2 SYGVKD. This CDR3 comprises 14 residues. CDR3 sequence reads: CAIKGTGITGELFF. Here the CDR3 DNA reads TGTGCCATCAAAGGGACAGGGATCACCGGGGAGCTGTTTTTT.

CDR3 in amino acids: CASRKEPYEQYF. In nucleotides, the CDR3 is TGTGCCAGTAGGAAGGAACCGTACGAGCAGTACTTC. This chain links TRBV19 with TRBJ2-7, with unresolved D. V was pared by 6 bases and J by 4 bases, with 10 bases between. The CDR3 is made up of 12 amino acids. Looked up from germline, CDR1 is LNHDA and CDR2 is SQIVND (reference sequence).

J is TRBJ1-5 and V is TRBV7-8; TRBD1 matches at 9 bases. The CDR3 runs to 16 residues. The V gene's germline CDR1 is SGHVS and CDR2 FQNEAQ. The V gene end was trimmed by 4 bases and the J gene end by 5 bases; junction bases not matched to a gene: 9. DNA of the CDR3: TGTGCCAGCAGCTCATACCGAGACAGGGGGGATCAGCCCCAGCATTTT. It is translated as CASSSYRDRGDQPQHF.

This chain connects TRBV5-1 to TRBJ2-7, with a weak D call TRBD2 (5 bases). The CDR3 covers 13 residues. The germline V and J ends were trimmed by 1 base and 7 bases, with 12 bases remaining between them. CDR1 and CDR2 (germline): SGHRS, YFSETQ. CDR3 DNA: TGCGCCAGCAGCTTGAGGCTAGCTGGGGAGCAGTACTTC. Residues: CASSLRLAGEQYF.

This clone was counted only a few times. V gene TRBV5-1 combines with J gene TRBJ2-2, with D hard to call. Germline V gene data show CDR1 as SGHRS and CDR2 as YFSETQ. CDR3 size: 16 residues. Trimming took off 2 bases at V and 7 bases at J, with 18 bases between the two ends. The CDR3 bases are TGCGCCAGCAGCTTAAAAGGAAATAAAGGGCTCGGGGAGCTGTTTTTT. This encodes CASSLKGNKGLGELFF.

At least ten counts were recorded for this clone. The chain couples TRBV27 to TRBJ2-1, with 9 bases fitting TRBD1. Germline V gene sequence: CDR1 MNHEY, CDR2 SMNVEV (reference sequence). J was trimmed by 4 bases and V by 6 bases; bases with no gene match: 13. This CDR3 spans 17 amino acids. CDR3 DNA: TGTGCCAGCAGCTGGGAAACAGGGGGCGAGGGGTACAATGAGCAGTTCTTC. Translation gives CASSWETGGEGYNEQFF.

CDR3 sequence reads: CASSLAGGPPYNEQFF. The CDR3 DNA reads TGTGCCAGCAGTCTAGCGGGAGGGCCCCCTTACAATGAGCAGTTCTTC. The J gene is TRBJ2-1, the V gene TRBV6-4; TRBD2 agrees at 12 bases. V trimming: 5 bases; J trimming: 4 bases; junction bases outside the gene matches: 6. Per germline, CDR1 MRHNA and CDR2 SNTAGT. The CDR3 extends over 16 amino acids.